This T cell receptor (beta chain) was captured in a study of cytomegalovirus exposure and HLA in healthy donors. PCR involved 60 Vbeta and 13 Jbeta primers. The table came from immunoSEQ multiplex PCR; TCRdb's copy has only in-frame clones and leaves some out. The table includes 180,000 or so clones, about 9.4% detected once. Study-wide results and limits: TCR beta sequences reportedly predicted the HLA-A and HLA-B alleles of most subjects accurately. One variant, a missense change in DCLRE1C, was linked in a later analysis to TCR beta V- and J-gene trimming. Three of the chains that were CMV-associated were confirmed in vitro to be specific for CMV antigens.

This clone has a handful of counts. Its matching antigen is unknown. Germline trimming cut 2 bases from V and 0 bases from J; bases unmatched to any gene: 3. Germline values: CDR1 LGHNA, CDR2 YNFKEQ. The CDR3 consists of 16 residues. This sequence was found in a woman between 25 and 40 years old in good health and CMV-seropositive. This sequence joins TRBV4-2 and TRBJ2-4, with 8 bases matching TRBD2. The specimen was PBMCs. The CDR3 bases are TGTGCCAGCAGCCAATTAGCGGGATTAGCCAAAAACATTCAGTACTTC. It yields the protein CASSQLAGLAKNIQYF.